This TCR beta chain was recorded in a study of blood T cells in healthy people across ages. Study results and caveats: Donor CMV infection status was unknown, possibly confounding age-related changes in expanded clonotypes. In older individuals, TCR beta diversity per million T cells was lower, falling roughly linearly with age.

A word on this clonotype: The antigen is unknown.

Sample-barcoded 5' priming and a J-beta primer mix drove a second PCR of about 7 to 12 cycles. Researchers report that each sample yielded at least 2.5 million CDR3-containing paired-end reads. TCRdb used MiXCR to reprocess the 5' RACE reads, holding one entry per CDR3 protein. The sample includes about 1.1 million distinct CDR3 sequences, roughly two fifths of them seen just once. This sequence originates from a man younger than 35 in good health. The specimen was blood.

The CDR3 spells CASSYGSASGNTIYF. Here the CDR3 DNA reads TGTGCCAGCAGTTACGGTAGTGCTAGTGGAAACACCATATATTTT. The V and J genes are TRBV6-5 and TRBJ1-3; D is unresolved. CDR1 is MNHEY, CDR2 SVGAGI, per germline. The CDR3 is made up of 15 amino acids. With 2 bases removed from V and 3 bases from J, the gap between germline ends came to 11 bases.